This TCR beta chain comes out of a study of technical replicates of blood from a few donors. The CDR3 extends over 15 amino acids. J gave up 4 bases and V 2 bases, and 6 bases lay outside the gene matches. Germline V gene data show CDR1 as SGDLS and CDR2 as YYNGEE. Data came from immunoSEQ multiplex PCR; TCRdb stores just in-frame clones and leaves some out. The sample yields about 82,000 clones, 96% seen once. Source material: T cells isolated from PBMCs. The clonotype was recovered from a human donor in good health. The chain is built from TRBV9 and TRBJ1-3; 7 bases are shared with TRBD1. In DNA form, the CDR3 reads TGTGCCAGCAGCGTGGGACAGACAAGGGGAAACACCATATATTTT. This gives the protein CASSVGQTRGNTIYF.